This T cell receptor (beta chain) is drawn from a study of T cell responses to AZD1222 COVID-19 vaccine. Details on this clone: No antigen is known for it.

The CDR3 length is 18 residues. CDR1 and CDR2 (germline): MDHEN, SYDVKM. Deletions cut 6 bases from V and 5 bases from J, with 29 bases between. Sequencing used immunoSEQ multiplex PCR; TCRdb keeps in-frame clones, though not all of them. The data show tens of thousands of clones, roughly 80% seen once. Overall study results and limits: An increase in Spike-specific TCR breadth and depth was observed after two AZD1222 doses.

Sequences were derived from peripheral blood, sampled on day 0 of AZD1222 vaccination. The sequence was obtained from an adult in good health. This chain joins TRBV28 and TRBJ2-7, with D uncertain. The CDR3 is CASSGSRRLVVSVDEQYF. The CDR3 bases are TGTGCCAGCAGCGGATCGAGAAGGTTAGTTGTTTCTGTTGACGAGCAGTACTTC.